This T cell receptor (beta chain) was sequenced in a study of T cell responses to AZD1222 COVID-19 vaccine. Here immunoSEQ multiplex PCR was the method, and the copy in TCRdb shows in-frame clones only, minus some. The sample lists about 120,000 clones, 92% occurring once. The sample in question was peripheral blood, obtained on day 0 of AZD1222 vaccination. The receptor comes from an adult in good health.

The DNA of the CDR3 is TGCGCCAGCAGCCAAGTTTGGGCGGCTAATGAAAAACTGTTTTTT. This codes for CASSQVWAANEKLFF. The chain links TRBV4-3 to TRBJ1-4; D is unresolved. V gave up 1 base and J gave up 3 bases, with 9 bases separating them. The CDR3 spans 15 residues. CDR1 and CDR2 from the germline V gene are LGHNA and YSLEER.